The entry below gives a single T cell receptor (beta chain) sequence along with its context. The antigen remains unidentified. The sort gate was single viable CD3+CD4+CD8-CD45RO+ cells for memory CD4+ T cells. Positive selection with CD4 microbeads enriched total CD4+ T cells. The record originates from a study of memory CD4+ T cells and cytomegalovirus serostatus. Study processing details: Out-of-frame sequences were removed, leaving 2 million to 2.5 million distinct TCRbeta sequences. TCRdb's copy holds only in-frame clones and misses some; the assay was immunoSEQ multiplex PCR. V and J calls and clone size are those listed in that table; D and trimming were worked out from the DNA. The table has just under 40,000 clones, roughly four fifths seen once. Study-level results: CMV serostatus prediction reached median AUC roughly 0.95, or 0.91 with US-trained model. About 40% of the roughly 160 known CMV-associated TCRbeta sequences appeared in CD4+ memory.

Sequenced: memory CD4+ T cells from blood. This clonotype originated in an adult in good health and CMV-seronegative.

The DNA for the CDR3 is TGTGCCAGCAGCTTAGGGGAAGACACAGATACGCAGTATTTT. Amino acid sequence: CASSLGEDTDTQYF. The V call is TRBV11-3, the J call TRBJ2-3; no clear D gene. The germline CDR1 and CDR2 sequences are SGHNT and YENEEA. The CDR3 spans 14 residues. The V gene lost 1 base and the J gene lost 2 bases, with 7 bases spanning the gap.